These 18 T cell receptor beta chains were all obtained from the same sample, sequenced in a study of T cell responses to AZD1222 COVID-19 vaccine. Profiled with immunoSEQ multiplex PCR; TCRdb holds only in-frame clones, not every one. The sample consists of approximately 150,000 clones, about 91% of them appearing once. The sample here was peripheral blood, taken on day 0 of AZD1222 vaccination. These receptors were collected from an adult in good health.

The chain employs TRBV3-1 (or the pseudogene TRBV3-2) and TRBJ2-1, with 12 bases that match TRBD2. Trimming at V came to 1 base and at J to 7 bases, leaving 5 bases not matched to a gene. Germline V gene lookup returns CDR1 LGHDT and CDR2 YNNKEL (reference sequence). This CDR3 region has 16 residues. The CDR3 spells CASSQGRLAGVNEQFF. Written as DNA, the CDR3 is TGTGCCAGCAGCCAAGGCCGACTAGCGGGAGTTAATGAGCAGTTCTTC.

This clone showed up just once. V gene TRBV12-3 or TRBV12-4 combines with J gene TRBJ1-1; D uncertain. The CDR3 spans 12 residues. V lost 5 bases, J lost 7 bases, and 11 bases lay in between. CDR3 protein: CASSAILSEAFF. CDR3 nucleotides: TGTGCCAGCAGTGCTATTTTGAGTGAAGCTTTCTTT.

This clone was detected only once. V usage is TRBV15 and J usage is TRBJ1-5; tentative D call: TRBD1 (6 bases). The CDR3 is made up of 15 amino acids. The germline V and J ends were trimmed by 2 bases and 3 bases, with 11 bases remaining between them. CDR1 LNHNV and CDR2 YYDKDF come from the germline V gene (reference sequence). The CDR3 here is CATSRSGTHNQPQHF. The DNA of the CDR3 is TGTGCCACCAGCAGATCCGGGACACACAATCAGCCCCAGCATTTT.

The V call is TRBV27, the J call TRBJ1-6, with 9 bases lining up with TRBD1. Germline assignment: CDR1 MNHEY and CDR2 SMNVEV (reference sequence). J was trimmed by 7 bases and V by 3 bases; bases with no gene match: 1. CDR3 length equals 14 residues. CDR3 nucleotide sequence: TGTGCCAGCAGTTTTACAGGGGGCAATTCACCCCTCCACTTT. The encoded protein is CASSFTGGNSPLHF.

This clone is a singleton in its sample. The CDR3: CASSLAQDNEQFF. In DNA form, the CDR3 reads TGTGCCAGCAGCTTAGCACAGGACAATGAGCAGTTCTTC. This sequence joins TRBV7-8 and TRBJ2-1; possibly TRBD1 for D (5 bases). The CDR3 covers 13 residues. V was clipped by 0 bases and J by 5 bases, with 5 bases between them. CDR1 SGHVS and CDR2 FQNEAQ come from the germline V gene. The full variable domain, in which reference TRBV7-8 and TRBJ2-1 provide the parts outside the CDR3, is GAGVSQSPRYKVAKRGQDVALRCDPISGHVSLFWYQQALGQGPEFLTYFQNEAQLDKSGLPSDRFFAERPEGSVSTLKIQRTQQEDSAVYLCASSLAQDNEQFFGPGTRLTVL.

The CDR3, as DNA: TGTGCTAGTGGTTTGTCTAAAATCGGTGGACGGCCTCAAGAGACCCAGTACTTC. Protein product: CASGLSKIGGRPQETQYF. The chain combines TRBV12-5 with TRBJ2-5; D ambiguous. CDR3 size: 18 residues. V was cut by 2 bases and J by 2 bases, with 21 bases left in between. The germline V gene has CDR1 LGHNT and CDR2 FRNRAP. The full variable domain, rest sourced from reference TRBV12-5 and TRBJ2-5, is DARVTQTPRHKVTEMGQEVTMRCQPILGHNTVFWYRQTMMQGLELLAYFRNRAPLDDSGMPKDRFSAEMPDATLATLKIQPSEPRDSAVYFCASGLSKIGGRPQETQYFGPGTRLLVL.

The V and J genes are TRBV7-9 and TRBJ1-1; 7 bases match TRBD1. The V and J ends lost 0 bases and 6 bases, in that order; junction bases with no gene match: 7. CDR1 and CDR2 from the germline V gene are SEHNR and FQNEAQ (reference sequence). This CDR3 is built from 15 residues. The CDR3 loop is CASSLAGQGGSEAFF. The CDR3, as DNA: TGTGCCAGCAGCTTAGCCGGCCAGGGGGGGTCTGAAGCTTTCTTT.

The CDR3 here is CASSSGWVNGYTF. Here the CDR3 DNA reads TGTGCCAGCAGTTCGGGGTGGGTTAATGGCTACACCTTC. V usage is TRBV28 and J usage is TRBJ1-2; D gene ambiguous. V lost 4 bases and J lost 6, with 12 bases in between. The V gene's germline CDR1 is MDHEN and CDR2 SYDVKM. The CDR3 has 13 amino acids.

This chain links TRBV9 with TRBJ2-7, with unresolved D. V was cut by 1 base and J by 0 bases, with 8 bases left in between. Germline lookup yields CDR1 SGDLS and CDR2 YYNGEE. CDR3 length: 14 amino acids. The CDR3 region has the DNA TGTGCCAGCAGCGTATCGACGAGCTCCTACGAGCAGTACTTC. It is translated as CASSVSTSSYEQYF.

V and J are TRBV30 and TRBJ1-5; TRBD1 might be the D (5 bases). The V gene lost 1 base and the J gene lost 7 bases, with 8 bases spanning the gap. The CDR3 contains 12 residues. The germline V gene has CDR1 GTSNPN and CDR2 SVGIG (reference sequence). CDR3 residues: CAWSAPGQPQHF. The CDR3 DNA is TGTGCCTGGAGTGCCCCAGGGCAGCCCCAGCATTTT.

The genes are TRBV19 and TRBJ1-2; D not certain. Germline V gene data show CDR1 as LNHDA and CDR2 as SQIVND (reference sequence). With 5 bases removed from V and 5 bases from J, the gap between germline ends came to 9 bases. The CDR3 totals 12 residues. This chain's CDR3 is CASSLTQYGYTF. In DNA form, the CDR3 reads TGTGCCAGTAGTCTCACCCAATATGGCTACACCTTC.

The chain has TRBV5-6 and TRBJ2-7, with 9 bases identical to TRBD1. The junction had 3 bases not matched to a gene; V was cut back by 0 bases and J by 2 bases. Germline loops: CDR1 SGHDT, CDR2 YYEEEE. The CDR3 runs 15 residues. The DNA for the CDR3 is TGTGCCAGCAGCTTGGGTGGGACAGGGACCTACGAGCAGTACTTC. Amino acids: CASSLGGTGTYEQYF.

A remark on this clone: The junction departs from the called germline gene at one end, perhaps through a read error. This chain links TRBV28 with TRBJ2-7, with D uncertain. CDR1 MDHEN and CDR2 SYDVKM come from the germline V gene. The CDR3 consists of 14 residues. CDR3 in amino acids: CASSLWRQNYEQYF. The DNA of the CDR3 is TGTGCCAGCAGTCTATGGCGGCAGAACTACGAGCAGTACTTC. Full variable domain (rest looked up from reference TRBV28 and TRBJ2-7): DVKVTQSSRYLVKRTGEKVFLECVQDMDHENMFWYRQDPGLGLRLIYFSYDVKMKEKGDIPEGYSVSREKKERFSLILESASTNQTSMYLCASSLWRQNYEQYFGPGTRLTVT.

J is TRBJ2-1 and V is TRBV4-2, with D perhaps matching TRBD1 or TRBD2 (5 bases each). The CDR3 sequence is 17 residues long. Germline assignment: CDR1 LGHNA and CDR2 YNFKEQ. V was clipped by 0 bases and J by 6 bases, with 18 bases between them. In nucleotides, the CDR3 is TGTGCCAGCAGCCAAGATTTAGGGGCTAGCCTTCTCAATGAGCAGTTCTTC. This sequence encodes CASSQDLGASLLNEQFF.

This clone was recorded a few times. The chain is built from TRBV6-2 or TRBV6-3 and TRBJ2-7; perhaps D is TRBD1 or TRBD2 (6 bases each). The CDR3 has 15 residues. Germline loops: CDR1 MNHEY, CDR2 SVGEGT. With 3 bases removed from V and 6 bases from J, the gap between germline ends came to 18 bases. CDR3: CASSYDGDGGSEQYF. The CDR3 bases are TGTGCCAGCAGTTATGATGGTGACGGGGGCTCCGAGCAGTACTTC.

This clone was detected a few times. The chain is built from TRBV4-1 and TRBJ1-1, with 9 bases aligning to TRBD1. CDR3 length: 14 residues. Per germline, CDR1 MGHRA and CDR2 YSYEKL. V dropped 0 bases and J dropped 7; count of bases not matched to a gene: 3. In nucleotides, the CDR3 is TGCGCCAGCAGCCAAGAGGGACAGGGCGGTGAAGCTTTCTTT. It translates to CASSQEGQGGEAFF.

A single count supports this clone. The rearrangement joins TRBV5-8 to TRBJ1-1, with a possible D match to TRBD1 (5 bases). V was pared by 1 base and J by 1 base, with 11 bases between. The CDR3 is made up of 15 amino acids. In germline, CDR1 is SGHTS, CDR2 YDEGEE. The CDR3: CASSLRAGRNTEAFF. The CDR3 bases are TGTGCCAGCAGCTTGAGAGCAGGGAGGAACACTGAAGCTTTCTTT.

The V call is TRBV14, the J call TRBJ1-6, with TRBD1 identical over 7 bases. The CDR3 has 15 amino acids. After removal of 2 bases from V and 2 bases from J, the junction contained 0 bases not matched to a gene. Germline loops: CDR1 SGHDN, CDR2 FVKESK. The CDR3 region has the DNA TGTGCCAGCAGCCAACAGGGGGCCTATAATTCACCCCTCCACTTT. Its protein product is CASSQQGAYNSPLHF.